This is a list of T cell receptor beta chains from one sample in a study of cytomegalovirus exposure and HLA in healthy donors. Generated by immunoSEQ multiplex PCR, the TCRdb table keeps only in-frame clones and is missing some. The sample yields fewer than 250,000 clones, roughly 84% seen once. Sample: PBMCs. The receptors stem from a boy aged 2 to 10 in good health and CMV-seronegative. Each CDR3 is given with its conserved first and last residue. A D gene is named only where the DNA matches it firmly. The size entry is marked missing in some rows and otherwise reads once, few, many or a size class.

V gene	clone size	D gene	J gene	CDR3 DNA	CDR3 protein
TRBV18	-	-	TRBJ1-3	TGTGCCAGCTCACCGTCATCCGGCCTAGTAGGCACCATATATTTT	CASSPSSGLVGTIYF
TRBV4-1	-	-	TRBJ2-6	TGCGCCAGCAGCCCAACGCCGGCGGGGAAGGGCAACGTCCTGACTTTC	CASSPTPAGKGNVLTF
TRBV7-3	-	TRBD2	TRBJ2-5	TGTGCCAGCAGCCGGGGGGGTCAAGAGACCCAGTACTTC	CASSRGGQETQYF
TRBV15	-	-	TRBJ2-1	TGTGCCGCCAGCAGCGGTTACAATGAGCAGTTCTTC	CAASSGYNEQFF
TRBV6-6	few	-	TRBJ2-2	TGTGCCCTCGAGGCTAGCGACCAGGGCACCGGGGAGCTGTTTTTT	CALEASDQGTGELFF
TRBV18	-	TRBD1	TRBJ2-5	TGTGCCAGCTCCCCCGGGACAGTATCCCAAGAGACCCAGTACTTC	CASSPGTVSQETQYF
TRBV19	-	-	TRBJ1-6	TGTGCCAGTAGTATAAGGAGGGGCCTCTCCTATAATTCACCCCTCCACTTT	CASSIRRGLSYNSPLHF
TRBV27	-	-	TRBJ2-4	TGTGCCAGCAGTCTTAGCGGATTAGCCAAAAACATTCAGTACTTC	CASSLSGLAKNIQYF
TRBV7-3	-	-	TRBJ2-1	TGTGCCAGCAGCCCCCCTGGAGGGGGCGCCCAGTTCTTC	CASSPPGGGAQFF
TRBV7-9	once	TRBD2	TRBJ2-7	TGTGCCAGCAGCCCCAAAGCGGGAGGTTATGAGCAGTACTTC	CASSPKAGGYEQYF
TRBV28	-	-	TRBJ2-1	TGTGCCAGCAGTTTACGCGCGGGATGGGTCGATGAGCAGTTCTTC	CASSLRAGWVDEQFF
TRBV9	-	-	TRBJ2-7	TGTGCCAGCAGCGTAGAATCTTTCTCCTACGAGCAGTACTTC	CASSVESFSYEQYF
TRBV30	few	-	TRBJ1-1	TGTGCCTGGAGTCTTACAGGGACTGAAGCTTTCTTT	CAWSLTGTEAFF
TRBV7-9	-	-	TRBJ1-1	TGTGCCAGCAGCTTGACACAGGTGAACACTGAAGCTTTCTTT	CASSLTQVNTEAFF
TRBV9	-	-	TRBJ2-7	TGTGCCAGCAGCGTAGGAGACATACCCTCCTACGAGCAGTACTTC	CASSVGDIPSYEQYF
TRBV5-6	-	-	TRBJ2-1	TGTGCCAGCAGCCCACCGGCCGGGGAGCACAATGAGCAGTTCTTC	CASSPPAGEHNEQFF
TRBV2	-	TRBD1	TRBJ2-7	TGTGCCAGCAGCAGGACAGGATCCTTTCTCGAGCAGTACTTC	CASSRTGSFLEQYF
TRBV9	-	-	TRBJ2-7	TGTGCCAGCAGCCAAGAGAAGTCCTACGAGCAGTACTTC	CASSQEKSYEQYF
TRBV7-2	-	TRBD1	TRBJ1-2	TGTGCCAGCAGCCCCCTGGCAGGGGGCAGCGGCTACACCTTC	CASSPLAGGSGYTF
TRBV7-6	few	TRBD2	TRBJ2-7	TGTGCCAGCAGCCCCAGACTAGCGGATGTCTACGAGCAGTACTTC	CASSPRLADVYEQYF
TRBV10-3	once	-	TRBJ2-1	TGTGCCATCTCTGACCCGGACAGTGGGGCGGAATTGGAGCAGTTCTTC	CAISDPDSGAELEQFF
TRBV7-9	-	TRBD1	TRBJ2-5	TGTGCCATCGGGACAGGGGAGGAGACCCAGTACTTC	CAIGTGEETQYF
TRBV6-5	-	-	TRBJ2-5	TGTGCCAGCAGTTACTCGCGGGGACTCACATCGGGCCAGTACTTC	CASSYSRGLTSGQYF
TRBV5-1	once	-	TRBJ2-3	TGCGCCAGCAGCAATCTACTTGAGCGAGATACGCAGTATTTT	CASSNLLERDTQYF
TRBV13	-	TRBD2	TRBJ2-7	TGTGCCAGCAGCTCGAGGACTAGCGGGCACTCCTACGAGCAGTACTTC	CASSSRTSGHSYEQYF
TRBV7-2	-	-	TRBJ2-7	TGTGCCAGCAGCCCCGGCGGGGCCGGGAACGAGCAGTACTTC	CASSPGGAGNEQYF
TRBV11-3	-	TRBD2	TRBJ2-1	TGTGCCAGCAGCTCTACGGGGGGATACAATGAGCAGTTCTTC	CASSSTGGYNEQFF
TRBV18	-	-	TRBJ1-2	TGTGCCAGCTCACTAAACCGGGAGGTCAGCTATGGCTACACCTTC	CASSLNREVSYGYTF
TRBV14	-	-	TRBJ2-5	TGTGCCAGCAGCCTTTATTGGACGGCAAACCGGGAAGACCGAGAGACCCAGTACTTC	CASSLYWTANREDRETQYF
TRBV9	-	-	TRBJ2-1	TGTGCCAGCAGCCCAGCGGTGGAGGAGCAGTTCTTC	CASSPAVEEQFF
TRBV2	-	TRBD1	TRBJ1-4	TGTGCCAGCAGTGAAGAAGGACAGGGCTCCTTTAATGAAAAACTGTTTTTT	CASSEEGQGSFNEKLFF
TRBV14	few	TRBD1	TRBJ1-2	TGTGCCAGCAGCCCTCAGGGGGGCGGCTATGGCTACACCTTC	CASSPQGGGYGYTF